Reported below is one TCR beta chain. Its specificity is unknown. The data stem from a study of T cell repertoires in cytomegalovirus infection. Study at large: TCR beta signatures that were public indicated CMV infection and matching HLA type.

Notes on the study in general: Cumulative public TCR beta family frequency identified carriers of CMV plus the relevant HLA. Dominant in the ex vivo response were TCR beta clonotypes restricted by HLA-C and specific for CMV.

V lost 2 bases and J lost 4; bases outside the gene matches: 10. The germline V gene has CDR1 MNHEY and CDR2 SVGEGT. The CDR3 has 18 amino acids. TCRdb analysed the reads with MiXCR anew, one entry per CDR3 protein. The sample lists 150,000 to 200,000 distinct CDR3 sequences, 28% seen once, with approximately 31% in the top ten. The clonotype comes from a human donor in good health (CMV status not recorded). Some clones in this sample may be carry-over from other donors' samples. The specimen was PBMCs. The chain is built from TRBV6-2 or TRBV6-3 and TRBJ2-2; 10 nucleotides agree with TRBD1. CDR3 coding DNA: TGTGCCAGCAGTTACACTACCGGGACAGGGGAATTCACCGGGGAGCTGTTTTTT. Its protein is CASSYTTGTGEFTGELFF.